Listed below are T cell receptor beta chains from one sample, sequenced in a study of shared clonotypes between healthy human individuals. Produced via immunoSEQ multiplex PCR; TCRdb's table is partial and in-frame only. The sample lists about half a million clones; roughly 80% were seen once. The material sequenced was PBMCs. Receptor source: a woman between 40 and 50 years old in good health. Some clones in this sample may be carry-over from other donors' samples. CDR3s include the opening cysteine and the closing phenylalanine or tryptophan. A D gene is named only where the DNA matches it firmly. Expanded clones get a size class; other rows say once, few or many, or leave the size out.

clone_size: -; j_call: TRBJ2-1; d_call: -; v_call: TRBV15; cdr3_nt: TGTGCCACCAGCAGTTCTTGGGCCGGTGAGCAGTTCTTC; cdr3_aa: CATSSSWAGEQFF
clone_size: -; j_call: TRBJ1-4; d_call: -; v_call: TRBV6-5; cdr3_nt: TGTGCCAGCAGTCCCCGGGGCCGGAGGGAAAAACTGTTTTTT; cdr3_aa: CASSPRGRREKLFF
clone_size: -; j_call: TRBJ1-5; d_call: -; v_call: TRBV2; cdr3_nt: TGTGCCAGCAGTGTTGACGGGGGTGATCAGCCCCAGCATTTT; cdr3_aa: CASSVDGGDQPQHF
clone_size: -; j_call: TRBJ2-3; d_call: TRBD2; v_call: TRBV9; cdr3_nt: TGTGCCAGCAGGAGGGAGGGGACAGATACGCAGTATTTT; cdr3_aa: CASRREGTDTQYF
clone_size: once; j_call: TRBJ1-2; d_call: -; v_call: TRBV6-1; cdr3_nt: TGTGCCAGCACCGTGGAAACAGGGAGTGGCTACACCTTC; cdr3_aa: CASTVETGSGYTF
clone_size: -; j_call: TRBJ1-2; d_call: TRBD1; v_call: TRBV4-1; cdr3_nt: TGCGCCAGCAGCCGGGACAGGGGGCAGGGTGGCTACACCTTC; cdr3_aa: CASSRDRGQGGYTF
clone_size: -; j_call: TRBJ2-7; d_call: -; v_call: TRBV7-2; cdr3_nt: TGTGCCAGCAGCCCGGACCTACAGGGTTCATACGAGCAGTACTTC; cdr3_aa: CASSPDLQGSYEQYF
clone_size: once; j_call: TRBJ2-5; d_call: TRBD2; v_call: TRBV5-1; cdr3_nt: TGCGCCAGCAGCTTGGCCGGGACTACTCAAGAGACCCAGTACTTC; cdr3_aa: CASSLAGTTQETQYF
clone_size: -; j_call: TRBJ2-4; d_call: -; v_call: TRBV6-6; cdr3_nt: TGTGCCAGCAGTTCGGGACTAGCCAAAAACATTCAGTACTTC; cdr3_aa: CASSSGLAKNIQYF
clone_size: -; j_call: TRBJ2-7; d_call: -; v_call: TRBV2; cdr3_nt: TGTGCCAGCAGTGGTGGAAGAGGAGATCCCTACGAGCAGTACTTC; cdr3_aa: CASSGGRGDPYEQYF
clone_size: -; j_call: TRBJ2-7; d_call: -; v_call: TRBV4-3; cdr3_nt: TGCGCCAGCAGCCAAGGGACCGGGTTCCACGAGCAGTACTTC; cdr3_aa: CASSQGTGFHEQYF
clone_size: -; j_call: TRBJ1-4; d_call: TRBD1; v_call: TRBV29-1; cdr3_nt: TGCAGCGTCCTGAGACAGGGGACAGAAAAACTGTTTTTT; cdr3_aa: CSVLRQGTEKLFF